A single T cell receptor (beta chain) is shown here with its context. No cognate antigen has been identified for it. Per-nucleotide qualities are absent, and no much larger clonotype sits a single base away. The data derive from a study of blood T cell repertoires in COVID-19 (dated by TCRdb to 2018 to 2021). About the investigation overall: Samples from collaborators originated in the United States, Italy and Spain and spanned both the acute and convalescent phases of COVID-19. Sample metadata almost always included a de-identified subject ID, COVID-19 status, age in years and sex. Samples came from the ongoing ImmuneRACE study (first 160 participants) plus 1,254 subjects from 6 global collaborators. Where HLA class I and class II types were available, the types were taken from metadata supplied by the sample provider, not from assay-based typing. The material from the prospective study consisted of cDNA or gDNA derived from T cells, B-cell-depleted T cells, or PBMCs. The dataset comprised deeply sampled blood TCRbeta repertoires from subjects exposed to, actively infected with, or recovered from COVID-19. The repertoires were released in a freely available public database meant as a resource for research on the immune response to SARS-CoV-2. Overall study outcomes, separate from this receptor: Clinical and demographic metadata were provided uncurated, with the amount varying by source and participant.

One collaborating source in Seattle enrolled patients during active infection and followed them longitudinally through the course of disease. The collaborating institutions used their own protocols to collect whole blood in K2EDTA tubes. For TCRbeta analysis, collaborators shipped samples as frozen whole blood, isolated PBMCs, or DNA extracted from either of those sample types. TCRbeta CDR3 regions were amplified from genomic DNA by means of the immunoSEQ Assay, a bias-controlled multiplex PCR. On the authors' methods: The number of nucleated cells in each sample was estimated from the amplification of reference gene primers within the assay. To quantify the absolute abundance of each unique TCRbeta CDR3 rearrangement, sequence reads were collapsed and filtered. For each sample, productive Simpson clonality was calculated by taking the square root of Simpson's diversity index across productive rearrangements. TCRdb provides this immuneACCESS table in a form limited to in-frame rearrangements. Some clones are lacking; in checked studies, under half of them reflect an unresolved V gene, and why the rest are absent is not known. Clone size and the V and J calls come from that table; the DNA yielded D and trimming. Within this sample are some 70,000 clones, with 76% of them counted one time only. Of the sample, 14% to 15% falls within the top ten clones.

Cut back by 7 bases and 6 bases, the V and J ends lie 8 bases apart. Looking up the germline V gene yields CDR1 SQVTM and CDR2 ANQGSEA. Measured from the cysteine to the phenylalanine, the CDR3 is 10 residues long. Only the CDR3 DNA stays, 30 bases, in frame from base 1. The source is a man in his sixties with COVID-19, enrolled during active disease. Source material: peripheral blood. The chain is encoded by TRBV29-1 joined to TRBJ2-3; no confident D gene assignment can be made. For the CDR3, the sequence is CSAQYDTQYF. The bases read TGCAGCGCCCAGTATGATACGCAGTATTTT.